This T cell receptor beta chain was sequenced during a study of T-cell memory formation after mild COVID-19. General study results and limits: Of the contracting clones, CD4+ ones lay mainly in CM and EM, and CD8+ ones in EMRA.

The CDR3 loop spans 13 amino acids. Germline values: CDR1 DFQATT, CDR2 SNEGSKA (reference sequence). Trimming cost V 4 bases and J 2 bases, with 11 bases left between them. Each CDR3 protein is one row after TCRdb ran MiXCR on the 5' RACE reads. The sample shows hundreds of thousands of distinct CDR3 sequences, roughly 8% of them seen only once. This clonotype was found a few times. Its antigen is currently unknown. The chain combines TRBV20-1 with TRBJ1-1; D is unclear. Sequencing input: PBMCs or a T cell subset sorted from them (not recorded which). This sequence was found in a man between 18 and 35 years old who had mild COVID-19 (a few samples of this study predate the infection). Cell type and time point are not known. In nucleotides, the CDR3 is TGCAGTGCTATTAAGTTAGAAAACACTGAAGCTTTCTTT. This sequence encodes CSAIKLENTEAFF.